This section outlines one T cell receptor (beta chain) sequence together with its context. The antigen is not known. This entry belongs to a study of shared clonotypes between healthy human individuals. Study observations and caveats: Against clonotypes common to all four donors, non-shared ones had lower generation probabilities. Naive subsets tended to show greater estimated richness than memory subsets. Donor scarcity curtailed the genetic and exposure-history diversity represented herein.

Libraries were prepared by immunoSEQ multiplex PCR; TCRdb keeps only in-frame clonotypes and omits some of them. The sample shows a few hundred thousand clones, about 96% of them seen only once. This CDR3 is built from 14 residues. Germline V gene data show CDR1 as LGHNA and CDR2 as YNFKEQ. The J segment lost 8 bases and the V segment lost 5 bases, leaving 9 bases of the junction unmatched. The chain joins TRBV4-2 to TRBJ1-2; 9 positions agree with TRBD1. Sample: naive CD4+ T cells sorted from blood. The subset: CD45RA+ positively selected. This TCR was recovered from a woman aged 25 to 39 in good health. The CDR3 coding sequence is TGTGCCAGCAGCTTAGGGACAGGGTTCGGCGGCTACACCTTC. Amino acids: CASSLGTGFGGYTF.